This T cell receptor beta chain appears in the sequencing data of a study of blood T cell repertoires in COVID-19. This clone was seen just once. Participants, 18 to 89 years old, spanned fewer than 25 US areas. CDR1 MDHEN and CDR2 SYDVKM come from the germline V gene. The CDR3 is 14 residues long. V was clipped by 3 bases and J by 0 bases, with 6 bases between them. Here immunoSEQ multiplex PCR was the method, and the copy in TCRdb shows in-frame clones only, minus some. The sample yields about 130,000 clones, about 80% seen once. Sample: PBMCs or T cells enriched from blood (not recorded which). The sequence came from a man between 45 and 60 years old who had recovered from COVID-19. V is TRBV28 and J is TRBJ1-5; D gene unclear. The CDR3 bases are TGTGCCAGCAGTTTGAGGGTTAGCAATCAGCCCCAGCATTTT. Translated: CASSLRVSNQPQHF.